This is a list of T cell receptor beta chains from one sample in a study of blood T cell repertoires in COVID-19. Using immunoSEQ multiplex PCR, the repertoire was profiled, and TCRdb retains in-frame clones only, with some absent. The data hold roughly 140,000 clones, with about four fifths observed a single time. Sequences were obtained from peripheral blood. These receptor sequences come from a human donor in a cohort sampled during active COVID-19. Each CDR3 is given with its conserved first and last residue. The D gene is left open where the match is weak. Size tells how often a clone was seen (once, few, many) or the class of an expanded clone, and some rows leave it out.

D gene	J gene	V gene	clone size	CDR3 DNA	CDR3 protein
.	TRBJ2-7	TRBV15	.	TGTGCCACCAGCAGAGATCGGACTGTAACCTACGAGCAGTACTTC	CATSRDRTVTYEQYF
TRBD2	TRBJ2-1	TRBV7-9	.	TGTGCCAGCAGCCAAACTAGCGGGGTAGCCAATGAGCAGTTCTTC	CASSQTSGVANEQFF
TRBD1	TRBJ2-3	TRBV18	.	TGTGCCAGCTCACCGCAGGGGACAGGGTTACATACGCAGTATTTT	CASSPQGTGLHTQYF
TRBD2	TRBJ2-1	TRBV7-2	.	TGTGCCAGCAGCTCCCGAGCTACTAGCGGCAATGAGCAGTTCTTC	CASSSRATSGNEQFF
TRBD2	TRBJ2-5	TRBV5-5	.	TGTGCCAGCAGCTTGGCCGGGGGCGGGAGGGCCCAAGAGACCCAGTACTTC	CASSLAGGGRAQETQYF
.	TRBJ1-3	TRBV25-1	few	TGTGCCAGCAGTTCGACCCGGAGCACCATATATTTT	CASSSTRSTIYF
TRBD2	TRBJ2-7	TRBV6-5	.	TGTGCCAGCAGCTCGAGCGGGAGACCCTACGAGCAGTACTTC	CASSSSGRPYEQYF
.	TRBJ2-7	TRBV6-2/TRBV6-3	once	TGTGCCAGCAGTGAGGCGTCGTTCTACGAGCAGTACTTC	CASSEASFYEQYF
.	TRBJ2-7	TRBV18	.	TGTGCCAGCTCACCGCGGTCAGGGGACTACGAGCAGTACTTC	CASSPRSGDYEQYF
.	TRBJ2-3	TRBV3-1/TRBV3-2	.	TGTGCCAGCAGCCAAGAGGCGGCCGTTGTGCAGTATTTT	CASSQEAAVVQYF
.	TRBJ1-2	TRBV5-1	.	TGCGCCAGCAGCTCGGTCCCACTCCACTATGGCTACACCTTC	CASSSVPLHYGYTF
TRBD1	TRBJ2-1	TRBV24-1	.	TGTGCCACCAGTGAGGGGACAGCCGTTCCTGGTGAGCAGTTCTTC	CATSEGTAVPGEQFF
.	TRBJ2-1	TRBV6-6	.	TGTGCCAGCAGTTATCTCCGCGAATACAATGAGCAGTTCTTC	CASSYLREYNEQFF
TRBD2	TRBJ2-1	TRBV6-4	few	TGTGCCAGCAGTGACGGTGGAGCGGGAGGGGATGAGCAGTTCTTC	CASSDGGAGGDEQFF
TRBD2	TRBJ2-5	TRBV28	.	TGTGCCAGCAGTCTAATAGCGGGAGTTAGGACCCAGTACTTC	CASSLIAGVRTQYF
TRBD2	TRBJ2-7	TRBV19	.	TGTGCCAGTAGTATCTTAGCGGGAGGGCCTAACGAGCAGTACTTC	CASSILAGGPNEQYF
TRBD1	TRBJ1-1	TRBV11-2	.	TGTGCCAGCGGACAGGGGCTGAACACTGAAGCTTTCTTT	CASGQGLNTEAFF
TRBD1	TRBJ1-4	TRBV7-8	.	TGTGCCAGCAGCTTAGAGACAGGGACAACTAATGAAAAACTGTTTTTT	CASSLETGTTNEKLFF
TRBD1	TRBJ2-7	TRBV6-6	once	TGTGCCAGCACAAGCCGGGACAGGGGCTCCTACGAGCAGTACTTC	CASTSRDRGSYEQYF
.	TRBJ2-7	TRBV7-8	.	TGTGCCAGCAGCGAGAGGACTGGGGTCGGGGAGCAGTACTTC	CASSERTGVGEQYF
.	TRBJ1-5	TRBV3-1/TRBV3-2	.	TGTGCCAGCAGCCAACATCCCCAGCAGCGGAGTCGCAATCAGCCCCAGCATTTT	CASSQHPQQRSRNQPQHF
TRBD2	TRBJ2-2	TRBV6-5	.	TGTGCCAGCAGTAGGACTAGCGACACCGGGGAGCTGTTTTTT	CASSRTSDTGELFF
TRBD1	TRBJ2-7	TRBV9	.	TGTGCCAGCAGCCCCCGGACAGGGCTAAACTACGAGCAGTACTTC	CASSPRTGLNYEQYF
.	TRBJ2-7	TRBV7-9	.	TGTGCCAGCAGCCCTAGTAGAGGACAGCCGGACTACGAGCAGTACTTC	CASSPSRGQPDYEQYF
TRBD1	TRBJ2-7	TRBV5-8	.	TGTGCCAGCAACCCGGGACAGGCGTACTCCTACGAGCAGTACTTC	CASNPGQAYSYEQYF
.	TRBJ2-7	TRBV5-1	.	TGCGCCAGCAGCTCGTCAGGGGGGCCTGCCTACGAGCAGTACTTC	CASSSSGGPAYEQYF
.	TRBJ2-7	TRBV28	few	TGTGCCAGCAGTCCCCAACTGGGCGGGAAGACCTACGAGCAGTACTTC	CASSPQLGGKTYEQYF
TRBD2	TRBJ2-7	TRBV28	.	TGTGCCAGCAGTTGGAGCGGGAGGGGGGAGCAGTACTTC	CASSWSGRGEQYF
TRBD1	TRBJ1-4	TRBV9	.	TGTGCCAGCAGCGTAGCGGCTGGGACAGGGGATTCTAATGAAAAACTGTTTTTT	CASSVAAGTGDSNEKLFF
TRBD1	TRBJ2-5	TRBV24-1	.	TGTGCCACCAGTGACCCGGGACAGGGACGGGAGACCCAGTACTTC	CATSDPGQGRETQYF
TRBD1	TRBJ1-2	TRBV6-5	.	TGTGCCAGCAGTTACGCAGGGGGCGGAGGCTATGGCTACACCTTC	CASSYAGGGGYGYTF
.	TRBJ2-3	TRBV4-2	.	TGTGCCAGCAGCCGAACATCTCAGGGGTTAGACACAGATACGCAGTATTTT	CASSRTSQGLDTDTQYF
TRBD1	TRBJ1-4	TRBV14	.	TGTGCCAGCAGCCACCACGACAGGGGCAATGAAAAACTGTTTTTT	CASSHHDRGNEKLFF
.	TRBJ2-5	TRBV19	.	TGTGCCAGTAGCGGCCAGGGTCAAGAGACCCAGTACTTC	CASSGQGQETQYF
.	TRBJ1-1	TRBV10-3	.	TGTGCCATCAGTGTTTCCGTTAAAGGGGATACTGAAGCTTTCTTT	CAISVSVKGDTEAFF
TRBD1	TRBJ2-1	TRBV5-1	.	TGCGCCAGCAGCTTTGAGACAGGGGGCAATGAGCAGTTCTTC	CASSFETGGNEQFF
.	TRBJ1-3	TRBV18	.	TGTGCCAGCCGATCGGCCGCAGGCCTCCACTCTGGAAACACCATATATTTT	CASRSAAGLHSGNTIYF
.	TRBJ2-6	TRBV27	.	TGTGCCAGCAGTTTCAGAGCTCCGGGGGGGGCCAACGTCCTGACTTTC	CASSFRAPGGANVLTF
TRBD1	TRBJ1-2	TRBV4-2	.	TGTGCCAGCAGCCAAGATAGGGACAGGGGTAGGGGCTACACCTTC	CASSQDRDRGRGYTF
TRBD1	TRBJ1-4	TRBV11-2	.	TGTGCCAGCAGCACTATCGGGACAGGGAATGAAAAACTGTTTTTT	CASSTIGTGNEKLFF
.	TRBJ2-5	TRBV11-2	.	TGTGCCAGCAGCCCGAACCCAGGGGCCCAAGAGACCCAGTACTTC	CASSPNPGAQETQYF
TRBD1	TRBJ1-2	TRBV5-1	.	TGCGCCAGCAGCTTGGCCCCGGGACAGCTAAACTATGGCTACACCTTC	CASSLAPGQLNYGYTF
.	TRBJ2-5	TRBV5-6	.	TGTGCCAGCAGCTTGAGGGCCCTTAGGGAGATCCAGTACTTC	CASSLRALREIQYF
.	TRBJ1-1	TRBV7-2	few	TGTGCCAGCAGCTTCGCCTATGAAGCTTTCTTT	CASSFAYEAFF
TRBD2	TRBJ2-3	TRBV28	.	TGTGCCAGCAGTCTATCTCGGACTAGCGGGAGAGGGGATACGCAGTATTTT	CASSLSRTSGRGDTQYF
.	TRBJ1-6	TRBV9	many	TGTGCCAGCAGCGTAACAGGGAATTCACCCCTCCACTTT	CASSVTGNSPLHF
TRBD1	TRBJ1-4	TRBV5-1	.	TGCGCCAGCAGCTGGGACAGGGACGATGAAAAACTGTTTTTT	CASSWDRDDEKLFF
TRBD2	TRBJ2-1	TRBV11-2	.	TGTGCCAGCAGCCCAAATGGGGCTAGCGGGAAGAATGAGCAGTTCTTC	CASSPNGASGKNEQFF
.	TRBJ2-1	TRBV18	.	TGTGCCAGCTCACCACGGCGGGCGGGCTCCTACAATGAGCAGTTCTTC	CASSPRRAGSYNEQFF
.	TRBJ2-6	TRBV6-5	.	TGTGCCAGCAGGGGAGGGGGATCTGGGGCCAACGTCCTGACTTTC	CASRGGGSGANVLTF
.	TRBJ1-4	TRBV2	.	TGTGCCAGCAGTGTGGGGAGGGGCCCTGGAGTAGATAAACTGTTTTTT	CASSVGRGPGVDKLFF
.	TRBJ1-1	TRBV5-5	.	TGTGCCAGCAGCTTGGAGGACTGGGGGGGCGCTTTCTTT	CASSLEDWGGAFF
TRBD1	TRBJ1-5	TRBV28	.	TGTGCCAGCAGTTTACCCCGACAGGGGAATCAGCCCCAGCATTTT	CASSLPRQGNQPQHF
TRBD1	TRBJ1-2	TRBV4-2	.	TGTGCCAGCAGCCAAGGGGGACAGGGGGCCTCTGTTATTGGCTACACCTTC	CASSQGGQGASVIGYTF
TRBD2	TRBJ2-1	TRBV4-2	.	TGTGCCAGCAGCCCTCGGATGACTAGCGGGAGGGCCTCCTACAATGAGCAGTTCTTC	CASSPRMTSGRASYNEQFF